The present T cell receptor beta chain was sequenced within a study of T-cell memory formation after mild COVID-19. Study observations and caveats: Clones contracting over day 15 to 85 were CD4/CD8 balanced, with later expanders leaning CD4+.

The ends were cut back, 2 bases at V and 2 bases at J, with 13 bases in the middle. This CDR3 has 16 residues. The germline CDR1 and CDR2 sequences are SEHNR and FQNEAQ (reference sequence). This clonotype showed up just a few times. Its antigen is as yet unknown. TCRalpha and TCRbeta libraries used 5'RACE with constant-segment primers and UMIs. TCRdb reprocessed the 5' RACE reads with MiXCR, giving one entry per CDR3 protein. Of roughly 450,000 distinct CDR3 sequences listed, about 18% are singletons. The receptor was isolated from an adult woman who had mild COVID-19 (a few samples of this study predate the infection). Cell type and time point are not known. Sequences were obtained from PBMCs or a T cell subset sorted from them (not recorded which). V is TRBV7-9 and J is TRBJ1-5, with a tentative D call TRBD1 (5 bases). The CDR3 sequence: CASSLSTGGGNQPQHF. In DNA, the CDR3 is TGTGCCAGCAGCTTAAGTACGGGGGGTGGCAATCAGCCCCAGCATTTT.